This T cell receptor beta chain was sequenced during a study of beta chain features in type 1 diabetes. The study reverse transcribed the entire isolated RNA, so it sequenced expressed TCRB transcripts. TCRdb's table, derived via immunoSEQ multiplex PCR, lists solely in-frame clones and lacks some. The sample includes about 260,000 clones, more than 65% of them seen just once. The sample comprised naive CD4+ T cells from blood. The clonotype comes from a man in his thirties or forties in good health.

CDR3: CASSLSAGGPADTQYF. The CDR3 region has the DNA TGTGCCAGCAGTTTATCTGCGGGAGGGCCAGCAGATACGCAGTATTTT. The chain has TRBV28 and TRBJ2-3; 9 nucleotides match TRBD2. The ends lost 1 base at V and 4 bases at J; junction bases unmatched: 6. Germline V lookup: CDR1 MDHEN, CDR2 SYDVKM. The CDR3 loop spans 16 amino acids.